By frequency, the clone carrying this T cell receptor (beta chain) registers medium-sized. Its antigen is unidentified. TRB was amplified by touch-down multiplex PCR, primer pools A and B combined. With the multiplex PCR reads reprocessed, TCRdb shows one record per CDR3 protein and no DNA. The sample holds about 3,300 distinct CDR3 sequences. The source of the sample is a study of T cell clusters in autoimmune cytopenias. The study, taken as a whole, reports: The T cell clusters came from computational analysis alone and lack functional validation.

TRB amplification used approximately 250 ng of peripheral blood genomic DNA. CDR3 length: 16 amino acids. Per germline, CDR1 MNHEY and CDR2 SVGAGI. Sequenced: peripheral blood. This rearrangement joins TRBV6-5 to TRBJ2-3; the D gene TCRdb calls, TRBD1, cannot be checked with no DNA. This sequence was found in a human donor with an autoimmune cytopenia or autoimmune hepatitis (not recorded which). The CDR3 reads CASSYPGRIGTDTQYF.